This T cell receptor (beta chain) appears in the sequencing data of a study of shared clonotypes between healthy human individuals (dated by TCRdb to between 2020 and 2021). Looking at the study overall: The cohort included a few men and two women between 18 and 49 years of age. Between about 0.8 and 8.9 billion PBMCs per donor were obtained by leukapheresis. To increase sequencing depth and limit assay-specific biases, different laboratories used diverse techniques to prepare libraries and sequence TCR repertoires. To estimate repertoire size and how much clonotypes are shared between individuals, the study performed deep sequencing of blood TCR repertoires from a few healthy adults. For each donor, three plates each were used for CD4 naive and CD4 memory, two plates were used for CD8 naive, and one plate was used for CD8 memory.

From the germline V gene (reference sequence), CDR1 is LNHDA and CDR2 is SQIVND. CDR3 length: 10 amino acids, cysteine to phenylalanine. The retained sequence is limited to the CDR3, 30 bases, with the frame set at the first base. V loses 10 bases, J loses 8 bases, and the germline ends lie 10 bases apart. The paper's findings and limits, for the study overall: Sampling was limited to blood, and TCR repertoires in tissue likely differ from TCR repertoires in blood. Even with the large sequencing depth, rarefaction of the sorted-subset datasets indicated that sequencing was incomplete. Approximately 5% of naive CD4, 3.5% of naive CD8, roughly 2.4% of memory CD4, and around 0.4% of memory CD8 clonotypes were shared across a few donors. Naive subsets generally had larger estimated clonotype richness than memory subsets. Pairwise subsampling led to the expectation that sequencing depth would affect the degree of clonotype sharing among donors. Compared with non-shared clonotypes, clonotypes shared by all four sorted-subset donors had higher generation probabilities. Because the study included a small number of donors, the genetic and exposure-history diversity represented was limited.

Donors were healthy HIV-negative adults with no recently reported acute infections or vaccinations. Only Caucasian adults living in Nashville, Tennessee, USA were represented among the donors. CD4+ T cells were enriched by magnetic negative selection; naive cells were then positively selected on CD45RA, and the negative fraction formed the memory subset. Blood was collected by leukapheresis, and PBMCs were isolated by Ficoll-Histopaque density gradient centrifugation and then cryopreserved in liquid nitrogen vapor phase. Analytical flow cytometry was used to check the purity and quantity of every magnetically sorted T cell population. Genomic DNA was isolated from every sorted fraction and measured by UV absorbance on a Nanodrop 2000c. TCR CDR3 regions were amplified from genomic DNA by multiplex PCR using the deep immunoSEQ assay. Extracted genomic DNA from each cell subset was distributed evenly across all wells of several immunoSEQ 96-well plates, and each plate was treated as a replicate. For sorted subsets, about 200 ng genomic DNA, equal to 25,000 to 35,000 T cell genomes, was loaded into each replicate PCR. The purified libraries were quantified using a Qubit 3.0 fluorometer, sized with a Bioanalyzer 2100, and then quantified again using the KAPA Library Quantification kit. Each immunoSEQ 96-well plate was sequenced on its own single-read 150-cycle Illumina NextSeq 550 flow cell. Regarding the original processing steps: Because the immunoSEQ output included only junctional sequences and no quality scores, the filtering could not be the same as the filtering used for full-length reads. To assign V/J genes and CDR3, sequences were annotated using PyIR, a Python wrapper for IgBLAST v1.9, with IMGT germline references. Reads with weak V/J assignments (E-value above 1e-6), missing CDR3, stop codons, out-of-frame junctions, or ambiguous translated residues were removed. A V3J clonotype was defined by an identical inferred V gene, J gene, and CDR3 amino acid sequence. The percentage overlap between two repertoires was calculated by dividing the number of shared unique clonotypes by the size of the smaller repertoire. Richness of each repertoire was evaluated using RTK rarefaction, the Chao1 estimator, and Recon v2.1 estimates of unobserved clonotypes. Generation probabilities were computed with OLGA for all TCRbeta clonotypes obtained by the gDNA method from several donors. TCRdb retrieved this table from immuneACCESS and kept in-frame rearrangements only. Not all clones are present; in checked studies, unresolved V genes account for under half, and no reason is known for the remainder. V and J calls and clone size are as listed in that table; D and trimming were resolved from the DNA. The sample table contains over 2 million clones; only one count was recorded for about 90% of them. Clones ranked in the top ten supply approximately 0.4% of the sample.

Notes on this clone: This receptor's antigen is unknown. No qualities accompany the bases; no much larger clone lies one base away.

The V and J segments used are TRBV19 and TRBJ2-3; 6 matching bases give a weak D call of TRBD2. The sequenced sample was naive CD4+ T cells from PBMCs. This sample's cell subset or site label indicates: CD45RA+ positively selected. The TCR comes from a man in his late teens or twenties in good health. Some clones in this sample may be carry-over from other donors' samples. The nucleotide sequence reads as follows: TGTGCCACCGGAGCGGGTACGCAGTATTTT. Its protein product is CATGAGTQYF.